The entry below describes one TCR beta chain. Its antigen is undetermined. One base away lies a much larger clone, so this may be a sequencing read error. Amplification from RNA transcripts yielded the TCR beta CDR3 regions. The workflow started with a first-round RT-PCR run with HTBI primers and then moved on to a second-round multiplex PCR. Each CDR3 protein is one row after TCRdb ran MiXCR on the multiplex PCR reads. The sample holds about 550,000 distinct CDR3 sequences; less than 45% are singletons and the top ten take about 4.1%. This sample was included in a study of Graves' ophthalmopathy and Graves' hyperthyroidism. Background on the study: Cases classed as stable hyperthyroidism had no ophthalmopathy within 18 months of follow-up.

Findings of the study overall: Blood repertoires reportedly contained most expanded thyroid clonotypes above 0.001 frequency.

The CDR3 is made up of 14 amino acids. From germline, CDR1 is MNHNY and CDR2 SVGAGI (reference sequence). This sequence joins TRBV6-6 and TRBJ1-1; D may be TRBD1 (5 bases). The sequenced sample was peripheral blood or thyroid tissue (not recorded which). This clonotype originated in an adult man with Graves' hyperthyroidism. The CDR3 DNA sequence: TGTGCCAGCACCCCCGACAGTCTAAACACTGAAGCTTCCTTT. This codes for CASTPDSLNTEASF.